Included here is one TCR beta chain sequence, with context. Time point defined: longitudinal time-point 1 (baseline). These data originate in a study of neurological immune-mediated disorders. Each CDR3 protein is one row after TCRdb ran MiXCR on the 5' RACE reads. Of about 71,000 distinct CDR3 sequences in the sample, approximately 10% are singletons; the top ten hold 9.5% to 10%. Trimming removed 3 bases at V and 6 bases at J, with 13 bases between. Germline V CDR1 and CDR2: MNHNS, SASEGT. This CDR3 region has 14 residues. This sequence joins TRBV6-1 and TRBJ2-3; D unclear. This clonotype was sampled from a man aged 25-40 years in good health. The sample consisted of PBMCs. CDR3 coding DNA: TGTGCCAGCAGTGATATGGCAAACGGGGATACGCAGTATTTT. Protein sequence: CASSDMANGDTQYF.